Listed here is a single T cell receptor beta chain. The antigen this receptor binds is unknown. Per-nucleotide qualities are absent, and no much larger clonotype sits a single base away. The data are from a study of shared clonotypes between healthy human individuals (dated by TCRdb to about 2020). For context, the study as a whole: Three men and two women, aged 18 to 49 years, made up the cohort. For each donor, three plates each were used for CD4 naive and CD4 memory, two plates were used for CD8 naive, and one plate was used for CD8 memory. To estimate repertoire size and how much clonotype sharing occurs between individuals, the study deeply sequenced the blood TCR repertoires of five healthy adults. To increase sequencing depth and limit assay-specific biases, different laboratories used diverse techniques to prepare libraries and sequence TCR repertoires. Between about 0.85 and 8.9 billion PBMCs per donor were obtained by leukapheresis. Study-wide findings and limitations: Pairwise subsampling led to the expectation that sequencing depth would affect the degree of clonotype sharing among donors. Roughly 5% of naive CD4, around 4% of naive CD8, about 2.5% of memory CD4, and more than 0.35% of memory CD8 clonotypes were shared across several donors. Naive subsets generally had larger estimated clonotype richness than memory subsets. Higher generation probabilities were observed for clonotypes shared by all four sorted-subset donors than for non-shared clonotypes. The small number of donors limited the genetic and exposure-history diversity represented. Sampling was restricted to blood, and TCR repertoires in tissues likely differ from the TCR repertoires found in blood. Rarefaction of sorted-subset datasets indicated incomplete sequencing despite the large sequencing depth.

Using the deep immunoSEQ assay, TCR CDR3 regions were amplified from genomic DNA by multiplex PCR. Genomic DNA extracted from each cell subset was distributed evenly over all wells of several immunoSEQ 96-well plates, and each plate served as one replicate. For sorted subsets, each replicate PCR was loaded with roughly 200 ng genomic DNA, equivalent to some 27,000 T cell genomes. The purified libraries were quantified using a Qubit 3.0 fluorometer, sized with a Bioanalyzer 2100, and then quantified again using the KAPA Library Quantification kit. Each immunoSEQ 96-well plate was sequenced on its own single-read 150-cycle Illumina NextSeq 550 flow cell. The published analysis was carried out like this. Because the immunoSEQ output included only junctional sequences and no quality scores, the filtering could not be the same as the filtering used for full-length reads. To assign V/J genes and CDR3, sequences were annotated using PyIR, a Python wrapper for IgBLAST v1.9, with IMGT germline references. Reads were filtered out if the reads had weak V/J assignments (E-value above 1e-6), no CDR3, stop codons, out-of-frame junctions, or ambiguous translated residues. V3J clonotypes were defined by identical inferred V gene, J gene, and CDR3 amino acid sequence. To compute the percentage overlap between repertoires, the number of shared unique clonotypes was divided by the size of the smaller repertoire. Richness of each repertoire was evaluated using RTK rarefaction, the Chao1 estimator, and Recon v2.1 estimates of unobserved clonotypes. OLGA was used to compute generation probabilities for all TCRbeta clonotypes that the gDNA method yielded from a handful of donors. TCRdb mirrors the immuneACCESS table, restricted to in-frame sequences. Some clones are absent from its copies; in checked studies, under half trace to an unresolved V gene, and the reason for the others is unknown. Clone size and the V and J calls come from that table; the DNA yielded D and trimming. This sample is represented by some 1 million clones; more than 65% of them were singletons. Approximately 1.5% of the sample is in the top ten clones.

V was cut back by 4 bases and J by 8 bases, leaving a gap of 8 bases between them. CDR3 length: 12 amino acids, cysteine to phenylalanine. The CDR3 DNA has 36 bases and is translated from base 1. In the germline V gene, CDR1 corresponds to MDHEN and CDR2 to SYDVKM. The donors were healthy, HIV-negative adults who had no recently reported acute infections or vaccinations. All donors were Caucasian adults living in Nashville, Tennessee, USA. CD4+ T cells were enriched by magnetic negative selection; naive cells were then positively selected on CD45RA, and the negative fraction formed the memory subset. Blood was obtained by leukapheresis, after which PBMCs were separated by Ficoll-Histopaque density gradient centrifugation and cryopreserved in liquid nitrogen vapor phase. Analytical flow cytometry was used to check the purity and quantity of every magnetically sorted T cell population. Each sorted fraction had its genomic DNA isolated and then quantified by UV absorbance on a Nanodrop 2000c.

Rearrangement joined TRBV28 to TRBJ1-4; matching of 5 bases hints at TRBD1 as the D gene. Sequencing used memory CD4+ T cells sorted from blood. The sample's cell subset or site label, decoded: CD45RA-negative fraction. This sequence was found in a man between 18 and 35 years old in good health. The DNA sequence is as follows: TGTGCCAGCAGTTGGGAGGGGGAAAAACTGTTTTTT. This gives the protein CASSWEGEKLFF.